The 4 T cell receptor beta chains in this list originate from one sample, sequenced in a study of T-cell memory formation after mild COVID-19. TCRdb re-analysed the 5' RACE reads in MiXCR, keeping a single row per CDR3 protein. The sample lists roughly 560,000 distinct CDR3 sequences; about 20% were seen once. Sequencing was done on a sample of PBMCs or a T cell subset sorted from them (not recorded which). These TCRs come from an adult woman who had mild COVID-19 (a few samples of this study predate the infection). Cell type and time point are not known.

This clonotype was found a few times. The chain joins TRBV6-1 to TRBJ2-7; a weak D match, TRBD1 (5 bases). This CDR3 comprises 15 residues. V was clipped by 1 base and J by 1 base, with 11 bases between them. Germline V gene lookup returns CDR1 MNHNS and CDR2 SASEGT. Here the CDR3 reads CASSEGTYFSYEQYF. CDR3 in DNA: TGTGCCAGCAGTGAAGGGACATACTTTTCCTACGAGCAGTACTTC.

This clonotype was detected a few times. The chain uses TRBV4-2 and TRBJ2-1, with TRBD2 identical over 11 bases. Germline V gene data show CDR1 as LGHNA and CDR2 as YNFKEQ. This CDR3 spans 15 amino acids. The J segment lost 6 bases and the V segment lost 5 bases, leaving 6 bases of the junction unmatched. CDR3 sequence: CASSLLAGAPNEQFF. CDR3 bases: TGTGCCAGCAGCTTACTAGCGGGAGCCCCCAATGAGCAGTTCTTC.

The chain carries TRBV29-1 and TRBJ2-1; TRBD1 is a possible D gene (5 bases). CDR3 size: 13 residues. V lost 7 bases and J 0 bases, leaving 10 bases between the germline ends. CDR1 SQVTM and CDR2 ANQGSEA come from the germline V gene. CDR3 nucleotide sequence: TGCAGCGGTGCAGACAGCTCCTACAATGAGCAGTTCTTC. This encodes CSGADSSYNEQFF.

This chain connects TRBV6-1 to TRBJ2-7; the match to TRBD1 covers 7 bases. The CDR3 extends over 14 amino acids. Germline V gene lookup returns CDR1 MNHNS and CDR2 SASEGT. Trimming took 1 base from V and 5 from J; bases not matched to a gene: 5. The CDR3 bases are TGTGCCAGCAGTGAAGGACAGGGATCCCACGAGCAGTACTTC. Translated: CASSEGQGSHEQYF.